These 29 T cell receptor beta chains were sequenced from one sample in a study of T cells expressing NK-cell markers. TCRdb reprocessed the 5' RACE reads and keeps a single row for each CDR3 protein, giving no DNA. The table gives around 14,000 distinct CDR3 sequences; the top ten clones make up around 50% of it. The sequenced material came from blood T cells: a sorted CD56 or NKG2C T cell subset, CD4+ or CD8+ T cells, or bulk PBMC T cells (not recorded which). All receptors derive from a man aged 18-69 years in good health.

V and J are TRBV7-8 and TRBJ1-5. CDR3 length equals 14 residues. The germline V gene encodes CDR1 SGHVS and CDR2 FQNEAQ. The CDR3 protein is CASSLDSWEEPQHF.

V usage is TRBV7-9 and J usage is TRBJ2-5; TCRdb designates TRBD2, a call that cannot be tested without DNA. The CDR3 contains 12 residues. The V gene's germline CDR1 is SEHNR and CDR2 FQNEAQ (reference sequence). The CDR3 loop reads CASSSEGETQYF.

J is TRBJ2-5 and V is TRBV5-1; lacking DNA, the TRBD2 call made by TCRdb goes unchecked. CDR1 is SGHRS, CDR2 YFSETQ, per germline. The CDR3 sequence is 16 residues long. The CDR3: CASSLAGTSGQETQYF.

The chain recombines TRBV9 with TRBJ2-5; TCRdb returns TRBD1, unconfirmable since there is no DNA. CDR1 and CDR2 from the germline V gene are SGDLS and YYNGEE. The CDR3 has 16 amino acids. CDR3 protein: CASSVDSGTGAGAQYF.

The rearrangement uses TRBV6-2 or TRBV6-3 and TRBJ2-2. Germline V gene lookup returns CDR1 MNHEY and CDR2 SVGEGT. The CDR3 contains 13 residues. The chain's CDR3 is CASSPSKPGELFF.

V gene TRBV5-6 combines with J gene TRBJ2-7. The germline V gene encodes CDR1 SGHDT and CDR2 YYEEEE. This CDR3 region has 15 residues. CDR3 sequence reads: CASSLVSGSSYEQYF.

The V and J genes are TRBV18 and TRBJ2-2; TCRdb indicates TRBD1, and absent DNA this call remains unverified. Germline values: CDR1 KGHSH, CDR2 LQKENI. This CDR3 is built from 15 residues. CDR3: CASSLGDTNTGELFF.

The rearrangement joins TRBV20-1 to TRBJ2-4; the TCRdb call, TRBD2, lacks DNA for checking. The CDR3 sequence is 19 residues long. The germline gives CDR1 DFQATT, CDR2 SNEGSKA (reference sequence). The CDR3 loop is CSARGLVGGAQEAKNIQYF.

J is TRBJ2-6 and V is TRBV18; there is no DNA to check the TCRdb D call of TRBD2. This CDR3 contains 18 residues. The germline CDR1 and CDR2 sequences are KGHSH and LQKENI. The CDR3 sequence is CASSPSLAGVSGANVLTF.

The V and J genes are TRBV9 and TRBJ2-1. Germline assignment: CDR1 SGDLS and CDR2 YYNGEE. The CDR3 loop spans 15 amino acids. CDR3 amino acids: CASSVGPSSYNEQFF.

The rearrangement uses TRBV11-2 and TRBJ2-7; as DNA is missing, the TRBD1 call by TCRdb cannot be tested. The CDR3 consists of 15 residues. The germline CDR1 and CDR2 sequences are SGHAT and FQNNGV. CDR3 residues: CASSPNRGYSYEQYF.

This chain connects TRBV5-1 to TRBJ1-2; TCRdb's assignment of TRBD1 cannot be checked, as there is no DNA. CDR3 length: 16 amino acids. Looked up from germline, CDR1 is SGHRS and CDR2 is YFSETQ. CDR3: CASSLASNRGQKGYTF.

This chain links TRBV5-1 with TRBJ2-7; the D gene TCRdb calls, TRBD1, cannot be checked with no DNA. Per the germline V gene, CDR1 is SGHRS and CDR2 is YFSETQ. There are 15 residues in the CDR3. The CDR3 here is CASSHGDRNTYEQYF. Looking up the rest from reference TRBV5-1 and TRBJ2-7 gives the full variable domain: KAGVTQTPRYLIKTRGQQVTLSCSPISGHRSVSWYQQTPGQGLQFLFEYFSETQRNKGNFPGRFSGRQFSNSRSEMNVSTLELGDSALYLCASSHGDRNTYEQYFGPGTRLTVT.

V usage is TRBV6-1 and J usage is TRBJ1-2; no DNA is available, so the TRBD1 call from TCRdb remains unchecked. CDR3 length: 16 residues. Germline lookup yields CDR1 MNHNS and CDR2 SASEGT. The CDR3 is CASSKRRDRQGYGYTF.

The chain couples TRBV11-2 to TRBJ2-1; TCRdb names TRBD2, which stays unverified in the absence of DNA. Germline values: CDR1 SGHAT, CDR2 FQNNGV. The CDR3 extends over 18 amino acids. CDR3 amino acids: CASSLEGSSGYSYNEQFF.

The CDR3 region is CASSSTLTSTDTQYF. This chain links TRBV28 with TRBJ2-3; TCRdb selects TRBD2, and the lack of DNA leaves this call unchecked. The CDR3 covers 15 residues. CDR1 MDHEN and CDR2 SYDVKM come from the germline V gene.

This chain uses TRBV24-1 with TRBJ2-3; checking the TCRdb D call of TRBD1 is not possible without DNA. Per germline, CDR1 KGHDR and CDR2 SFDVKD. CDR3 length: 12 amino acids. The CDR3 loop is CATSDSLNTQYF.

CDR3 amino acids: CASSLKGRSYEQYF. This sequence joins TRBV7-9 and TRBJ2-7; lacking DNA, the TRBD1 call made by TCRdb goes unchecked. CDR1 SEHNR and CDR2 FQNEAQ come from the germline V gene (reference sequence). The CDR3 is 14 amino acids. Full variable domain (missing parts from reference TRBV7-9 and TRBJ2-7): DTGVSQNPRHKITKRGQNVTFRCDPISEHNRLYWYRQTLGQGPEFLTYFQNEAQLEKSRLLSDRFSAERPKGSFSTLEIQRTEQGDSAMYLCASSLKGRSYEQYFGPGTRLTVT.

CDR3 sequence reads: CASSLTSGSSDTQYF. V usage is TRBV11-1 and J usage is TRBJ2-3; TCRdb calls TRBD2, which cannot be checked without DNA. Germline CDR1 reads SGHAT; CDR2 reads FQDESV (reference sequence). The CDR3 length is 15 residues.

The chain links TRBV9 to TRBJ2-2; the D call from TCRdb, TRBD2, cannot be confirmed without DNA. The CDR3 totals 19 residues. Per germline, CDR1 SGDLS and CDR2 YYNGEE. The CDR3 loop is CASSASGTSGYSNTGELFF.

The chain recombines TRBV5-1 with TRBJ1-1. Germline CDR1 reads SGHRS; CDR2 reads YFSETQ. The length of the CDR3 is 16 residues. CDR3 residues: CASSLEPPALNTEAFF.

The chain has TRBV29-1 and TRBJ2-1; the TCRdb D gene call, TRBD2, has no DNA to confirm it. The CDR3 loop spans 11 amino acids. Germline CDR1 is SQVTM and CDR2 is ANQGSEA. The CDR3 loop is CSVATSGRQFF.

The gene calls are TRBV18 and TRBJ2-1; the TCRdb D gene call, TRBD2, has no DNA to confirm it. The CDR3 contains 16 residues. The V gene's germline CDR1 is KGHSH and CDR2 LQKENI. CDR3 sequence reads: CASSPLRTRVVNEQFF.

V gene TRBV10-3 combines with J gene TRBJ1-3. The CDR3 is 14 residues long. CDR1 and CDR2 from the germline V gene are ENHRY and SYGVKD. The CDR3 spells CAISGEITGNTIYF.

The V and J genes are TRBV4-3 and TRBJ2-3; TCRdb's assignment of TRBD2 cannot be checked, as there is no DNA. Germline V gene data show CDR1 as LGHNA and CDR2 as YSLEER. This CDR3 region has 19 residues. The CDR3 loop is CASSQVTTSGGASTDTQYF.

The chain recombines TRBV7-2 with TRBJ2-7. Germline CDR1 SGHTA, CDR2 FQGNSA. CDR3 length: 12 residues. Here the CDR3 reads CASSSIREKQYF.

The chain couples TRBV27 to TRBJ2-7; TCRdb's assignment of TRBD2 cannot be checked, as there is no DNA. The CDR3 has 14 amino acids. Germline V gene lookup returns CDR1 MNHEY and CDR2 SMNVEV (reference sequence). The CDR3 reads CASSPSGGPSEQYF.

The V gene is TRBV5-1, the J gene TRBJ1-1; there is no DNA to check the TCRdb D call of TRBD1. CDR1 and CDR2 from the germline V gene are SGHRS and YFSETQ. The CDR3 spans 13 residues. CDR3 sequence reads: CASSFQGGAEAFF.

The chain is built from TRBV7-9 and TRBJ2-1; absent DNA, TCRdb's TRBD2 call cannot be checked. Germline V lookup: CDR1 SEHNR, CDR2 FQNEAQ (reference sequence). The CDR3 is 17 residues long. The CDR3 reads CASSLGAGGGSYNEQFF.